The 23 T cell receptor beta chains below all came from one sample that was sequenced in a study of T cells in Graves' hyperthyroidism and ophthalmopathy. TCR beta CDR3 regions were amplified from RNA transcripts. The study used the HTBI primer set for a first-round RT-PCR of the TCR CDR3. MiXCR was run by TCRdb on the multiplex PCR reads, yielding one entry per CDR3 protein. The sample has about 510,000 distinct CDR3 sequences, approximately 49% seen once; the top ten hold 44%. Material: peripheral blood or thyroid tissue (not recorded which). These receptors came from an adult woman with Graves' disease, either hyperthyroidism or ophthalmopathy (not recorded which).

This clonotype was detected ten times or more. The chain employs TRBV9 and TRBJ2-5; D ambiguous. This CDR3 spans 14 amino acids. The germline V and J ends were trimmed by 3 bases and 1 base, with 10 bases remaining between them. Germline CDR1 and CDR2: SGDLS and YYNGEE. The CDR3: CASSAGRVQETQYF. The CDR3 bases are TGTGCCAGCAGCGCAGGACGGGTCCAAGAGACCCAGTACTTC.

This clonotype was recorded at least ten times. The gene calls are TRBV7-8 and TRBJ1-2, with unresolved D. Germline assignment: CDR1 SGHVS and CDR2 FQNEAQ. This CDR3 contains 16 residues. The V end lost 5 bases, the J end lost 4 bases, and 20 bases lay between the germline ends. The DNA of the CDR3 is TGTGCCAGCAGCCCCCTAGTCTCAACGGGAGCCTATGGCTACACCTTC. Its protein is CASSPLVSTGAYGYTF.

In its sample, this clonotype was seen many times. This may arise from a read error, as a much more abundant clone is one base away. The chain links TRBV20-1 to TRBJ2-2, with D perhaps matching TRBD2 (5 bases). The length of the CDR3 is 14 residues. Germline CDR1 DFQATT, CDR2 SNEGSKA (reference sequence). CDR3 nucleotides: TGCAATGCTCCTACTAGACTGAACACCGGGGAGCTGTTTTTT. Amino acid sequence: CNAPTRLNTGELFF.

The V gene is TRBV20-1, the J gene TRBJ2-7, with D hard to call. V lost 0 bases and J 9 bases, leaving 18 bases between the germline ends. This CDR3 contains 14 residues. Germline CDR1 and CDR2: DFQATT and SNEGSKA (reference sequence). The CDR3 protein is CSARDPRWIWGQYF. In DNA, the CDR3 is TGCAGTGCTAGAGATCCGAGGTGGATCTGGGGGCAGTACTTC.

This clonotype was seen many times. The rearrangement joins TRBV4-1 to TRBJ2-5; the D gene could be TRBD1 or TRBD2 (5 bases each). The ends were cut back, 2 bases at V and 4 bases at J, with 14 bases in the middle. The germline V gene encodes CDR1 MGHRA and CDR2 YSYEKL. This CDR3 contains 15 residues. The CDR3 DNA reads TGCGCCAGCAGCCAATCCCGGGGCATCGGAGAGACCCAGTACTTC. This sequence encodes CASSQSRGIGETQYF.

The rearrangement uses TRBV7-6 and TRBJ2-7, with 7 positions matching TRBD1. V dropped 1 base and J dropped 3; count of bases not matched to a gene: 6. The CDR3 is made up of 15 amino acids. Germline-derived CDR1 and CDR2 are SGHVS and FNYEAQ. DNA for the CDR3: TGTGCCAGCAGCTTAGTAGGACAGGCTGTCTACGAGCAGTACTTC. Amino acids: CASSLVGQAVYEQYF.

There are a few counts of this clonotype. The CDR3 sequence: CASSLDRPSGEETQYF. The CDR3 nucleotides read TGCGCCAGCAGCCTCGACAGACCCTCGGGTGAGGAGACCCAGTACTTC. The chain couples TRBV5-1 to TRBJ2-5; possibly TRBD1 for D (5 bases). This CDR3 spans 16 amino acids. Trimming left V 4 bases short and J 5 bases short, with 21 bases between. Germline CDR1 and CDR2: SGHRS and YFSETQ.

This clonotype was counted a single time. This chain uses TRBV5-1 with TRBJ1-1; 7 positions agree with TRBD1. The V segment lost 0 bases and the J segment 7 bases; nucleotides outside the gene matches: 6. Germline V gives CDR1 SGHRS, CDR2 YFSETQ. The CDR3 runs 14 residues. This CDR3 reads CASSLGTGFSEAFF. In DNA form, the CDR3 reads TGCGCCAGCAGCTTGGGGACAGGCTTCAGTGAAGCTTTCTTT.

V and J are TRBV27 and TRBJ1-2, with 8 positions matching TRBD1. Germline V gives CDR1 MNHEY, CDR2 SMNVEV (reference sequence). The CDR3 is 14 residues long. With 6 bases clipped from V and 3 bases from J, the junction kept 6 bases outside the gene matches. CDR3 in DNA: TGTGCCAGCAGAAGCCACAGGGGGGACTATGGCTACACCTTC. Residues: CASRSHRGDYGYTF.

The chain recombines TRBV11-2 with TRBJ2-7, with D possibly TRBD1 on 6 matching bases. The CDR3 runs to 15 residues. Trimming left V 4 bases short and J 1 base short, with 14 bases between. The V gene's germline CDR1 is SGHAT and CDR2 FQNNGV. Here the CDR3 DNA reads TGTGCCAGCAGCTCACGACAGGTACCATCCTACGAGCAGTACTTC. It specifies CASSSRQVPSYEQYF.

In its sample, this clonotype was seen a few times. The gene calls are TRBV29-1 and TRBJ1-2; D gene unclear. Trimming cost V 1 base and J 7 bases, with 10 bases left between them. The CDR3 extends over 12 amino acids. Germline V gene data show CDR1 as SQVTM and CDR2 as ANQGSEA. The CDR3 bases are TGCAGCGTTGAAGGGGGTGAGTTTGGCTACACCTTC. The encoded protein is CSVEGGEFGYTF.

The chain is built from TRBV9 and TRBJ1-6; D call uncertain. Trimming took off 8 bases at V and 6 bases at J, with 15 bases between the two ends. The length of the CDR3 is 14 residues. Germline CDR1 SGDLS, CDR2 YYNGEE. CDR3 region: CASSVRSTNSPLHF. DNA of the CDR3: TGTGCCAGTAGTGTCCGGTCTACTAATTCACCCCTCCACTTT.

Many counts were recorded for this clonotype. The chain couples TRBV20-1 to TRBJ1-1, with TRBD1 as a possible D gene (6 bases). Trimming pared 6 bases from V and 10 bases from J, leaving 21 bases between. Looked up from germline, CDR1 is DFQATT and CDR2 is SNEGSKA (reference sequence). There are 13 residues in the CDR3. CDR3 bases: TGCAGTGCAGAAGGACAGCCACAATCTGGAGCTTTCTTT. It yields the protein CSAEGQPQSGAFF.

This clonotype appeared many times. CDR3 DNA sequence: TGTGCCAGCAGTTACGTGACGGGGATACCTGAAGCTTTCTTT. It is translated as CASSYVTGIPEAFF. V and J are TRBV6-5 and TRBJ1-1; D gene unclear. The CDR3 length is 14 residues. Deletions cut 2 bases from V and 6 bases from J, with 13 bases between. Germline-derived CDR1 and CDR2 are MNHEY and SVGAGI.

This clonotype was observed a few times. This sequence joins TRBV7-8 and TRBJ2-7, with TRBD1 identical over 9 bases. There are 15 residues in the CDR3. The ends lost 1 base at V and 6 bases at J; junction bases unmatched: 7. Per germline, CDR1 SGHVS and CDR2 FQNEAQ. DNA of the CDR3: TGTGCCAGCAGCTTAGGTCCATTGGGACAGGGCGAGCAGTACTTC. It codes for CASSLGPLGQGEQYF.

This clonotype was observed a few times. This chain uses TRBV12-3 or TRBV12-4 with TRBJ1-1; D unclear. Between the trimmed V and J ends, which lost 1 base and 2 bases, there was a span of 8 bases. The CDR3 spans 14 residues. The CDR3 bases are TGTGCCAGCAGTTTAGGGTTCAGTAACACTGAAGCTTTCTTT. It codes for CASSLGFSNTEAFF.

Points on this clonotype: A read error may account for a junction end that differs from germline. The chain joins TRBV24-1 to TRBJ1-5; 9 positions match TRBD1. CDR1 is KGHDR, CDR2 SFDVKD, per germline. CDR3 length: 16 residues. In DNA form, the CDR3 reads TGTGCCAACAGTGGAATCGGGACAGGGCGCAATCAGCCCCAGCATTTT. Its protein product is CANSGIGTGRNQPQHF.

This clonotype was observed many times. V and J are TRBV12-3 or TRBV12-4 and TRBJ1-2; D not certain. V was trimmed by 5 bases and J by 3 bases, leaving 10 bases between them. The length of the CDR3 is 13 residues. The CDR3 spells CASSPGSYYGYTF. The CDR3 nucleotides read TGTGCCAGCAGTCCCGGGTCTTACTATGGCTACACCTTC.

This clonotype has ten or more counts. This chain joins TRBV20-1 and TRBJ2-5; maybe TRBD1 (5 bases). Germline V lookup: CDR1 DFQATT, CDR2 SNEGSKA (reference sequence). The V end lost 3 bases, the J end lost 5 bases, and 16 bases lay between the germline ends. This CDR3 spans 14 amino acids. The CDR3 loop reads CSASRVAGKETQYF. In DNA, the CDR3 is TGCAGTGCTAGTAGGGTGGCAGGGAAGGAGACCCAGTACTTC.

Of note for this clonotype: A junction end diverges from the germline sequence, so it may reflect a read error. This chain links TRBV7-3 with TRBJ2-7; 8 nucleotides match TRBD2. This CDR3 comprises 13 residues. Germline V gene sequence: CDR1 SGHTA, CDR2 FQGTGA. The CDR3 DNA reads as TGTGCTAGCAGCTTAAGCGGGAGTAATGAGCAGTACTTC. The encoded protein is CASSLSGSNEQYF.

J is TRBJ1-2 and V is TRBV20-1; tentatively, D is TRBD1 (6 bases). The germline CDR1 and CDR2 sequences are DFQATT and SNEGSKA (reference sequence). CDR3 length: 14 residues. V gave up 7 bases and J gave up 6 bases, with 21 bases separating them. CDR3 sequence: CSVPPASGGDGYTF. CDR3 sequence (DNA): TGCAGTGTGCCGCCGGCTAGCGGGGGCGATGGCTACACCTTC.

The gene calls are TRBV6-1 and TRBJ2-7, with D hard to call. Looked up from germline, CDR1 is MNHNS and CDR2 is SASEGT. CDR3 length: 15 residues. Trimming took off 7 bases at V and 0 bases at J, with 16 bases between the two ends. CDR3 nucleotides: TGTGCCAGCACCATCGACGACTTGAGCTCCTACGAGCAGTACTTC. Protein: CASTIDDLSSYEQYF.

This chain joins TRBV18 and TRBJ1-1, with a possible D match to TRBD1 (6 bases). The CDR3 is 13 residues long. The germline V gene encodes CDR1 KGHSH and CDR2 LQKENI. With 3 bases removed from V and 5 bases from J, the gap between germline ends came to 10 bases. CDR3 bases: TGTGCCAGCTCACCCTCAACAGGGACTGAAGCTTTCTTT. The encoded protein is CASSPSTGTEAFF.